This T cell receptor (beta chain) was retrieved from a study of blood T cell repertoires in COVID-19. Trimming cost V 4 bases and J 2 bases, with 13 bases left between them. CDR1 is LGHNA, CDR2 YSLEER, per germline. This CDR3 spans 15 amino acids. Measured with immunoSEQ multiplex PCR; TCRdb has only the in-frame clones, and not every one. The repertoire holds tens of thousands of clones, with over 75% as singletons. This clone was recorded once. Sequenced input: peripheral blood. The sequence was obtained from a woman in her sixties or seventies with acute or convalescent COVID-19. This chain connects TRBV4-3 to TRBJ2-3; perhaps TRBD2 as D (6 bases). CDR3 in DNA: TGCGCCAGCAGCCGGGCGGGGCGGATCACAGATACGCAGTATTTT. Protein sequence: CASSRAGRITDTQYF.